The 28 T cell receptor beta chains given below trace back to one sample, sequenced in a study of early T cells in non-severe SARS-CoV-2 infection (dated by TCRdb to about 2021). The method behind the library was 5' RACE. Sequencer: NextSeq 500. TCRdb reprocessed the public reads (quality trimming at Q25 with fastp, clone calling with MiXCR) and kept in-frame beta chains. Here each entry gathers all rows of one CDR3 protein and keeps the most common genes and DNA. The table for this sample lists 29,000 or so distinct CDR3 sequences; around 5.1% of them were counted only once. About 10% of the sample is taken by the ten largest. The specimen sequenced was whole blood. These receptors were collected from an adult who was a healthcare worker with PCR-confirmed SARS-CoV-2 infection or an uninfected control (not recorded which).

The CDR3 region is CASSHTPGGLYNEQFF. The CDR3 coding sequence is TGTGCCAGCAGCCACACCCCGGGGGGGCTCTACAATGAGCAGTTCTTC. The genes are TRBV3-1 and TRBJ2-1; the match to TRBD2 covers 8 bases. The CDR3 contains 16 residues. Germline V gene sequence: CDR1 LGHDT, CDR2 YNNKEL (reference sequence). The V gene end was trimmed by 3 bases and the J gene end by 3 bases; junction bases not matched to a gene: 7.

Many counts were recorded for this clonotype. The CDR3 bases are TGCGCCAGCAGCCAAGACAGGGGACCCTACAATGAGCAGTTCTTC. Its protein is CASSQDRGPYNEQFF. This chain links TRBV4-3 with TRBJ2-1, with D maybe TRBD1 (6 bases). Between the trimmed V and J ends, which lost 0 bases and 2 bases, there was a span of 8 bases. Germline V CDR1 and CDR2: LGHNA, YSLEER. This CDR3 is built from 15 residues.

The chain joins TRBV29-1 to TRBJ1-2; D not certain. Trimming cost V 1 base and J 2 bases, with 5 bases left between them. The CDR3 length is 12 residues. Germline values: CDR1 SQVTM, CDR2 ANQGSEA. For the CDR3, the DNA is TGCAGCGTTGAAGTCCCGAACTATGGCTACACCTTC. Its protein is CSVEVPNYGYTF.

This clonotype was counted at least ten times. The V call is TRBV7-2, the J call TRBJ2-3; no reliable D call. The germline V gene has CDR1 SGHTA and CDR2 FQGNSA. CDR3 length: 14 residues. Between the trimmed V and J ends, which lost 1 base and 6 bases, there was a span of 11 bases. The CDR3 DNA follows: TGTGCCAGCAGCTTAGACCTCGAACAGGATACGCAGTATTTT. Its translation: CASSLDLEQDTQYF.

In this sample, this clonotype turned up many times. The J gene is TRBJ2-1, the V gene TRBV13; 8 positions match TRBD1. Unmatched junction bases numbered 6, after V lost 5 bases and J lost 12 bases. CDR1 PRHDT and CDR2 FYEKMQ come from the germline V gene (reference sequence). The CDR3 totals 12 residues. CDR3 region: CASSTGDRGQFF. In DNA, the CDR3 is TGTGCCAGCAGCACAGGTGACAGGGGGCAGTTCTTC.

In this sample, this clonotype turned up many times. The chain couples TRBV6-6 to TRBJ1-4; unclear D gene. Germline V CDR1 and CDR2: MNHNY, SVGAGI (reference sequence). Trimming removed 7 bases at V and 0 bases at J, with 6 bases between. The CDR3 is made up of 13 amino acids. This CDR3 is CASTLSTNEKLFF. The DNA for the CDR3 is TGTGCCAGCACCCTTTCAACTAATGAAAAACTGTTTTTT.

This clonotype was seen ten or more times. The chain carries TRBV18 and TRBJ1-4; tentatively, D is TRBD1 (5 bases). The germline V gene encodes CDR1 KGHSH and CDR2 LQKENI. Trimming removed 2 bases at V and 3 bases at J, with 16 bases between. This CDR3 region has 17 residues. The CDR3 region is CASSPIQVVGANEKLFF. The CDR3 DNA reads as TGTGCCAGCTCACCAATCCAAGTAGTGGGGGCTAATGAAAAACTGTTTTTT.

Note on this clonotype: Possible read error: a much larger clone is one base away. This likely comes from a read error, as the CDR3 has no conserved phenylalanine or tryptophan at its end. This rearrangement joins TRBV7-9 to TRBJ2-1; perhaps TRBD1 as D (5 bases). Germline V CDR1 and CDR2: SEHNR, FQNEAQ (reference sequence). With 5 bases removed from V and 9 bases from J, the gap between germline ends came to 17 bases. This CDR3 spans 14 amino acids. The CDR3 DNA reads as TGTGCCAGCAGCCCCAGGACACGCCAGGGTGAGCAGTTCTCC. Protein sequence: CASSPRTRQGEQFS.

In this sample, this clonotype turned up many times. The V call is TRBV7-2, the J call TRBJ1-2, with no clear D. CDR3 length: 15 amino acids. Germline V CDR1 and CDR2: SGHTA, FQGNSA. V shed 1 base and J shed 4 bases, with 13 bases lying between them. CDR3 residues: CASSLDFRATYGYTF. CDR3 DNA sequence: TGTGCCAGCAGCTTAGATTTTAGGGCCACCTATGGCTACACCTTC.

With regard to this clonotype: This could be a read error, since a much larger clone is one nucleotide away. This chain uses TRBV6-5 with TRBJ2-7; D possibly uses TRBD1 or TRBD2 (5 bases each). Per germline, CDR1 MNHEY and CDR2 SVGAGI. The CDR3 consists of 16 residues. This chain's CDR3 is CASRPDSGTATYERYF. The CDR3 coding sequence is TGTGCCAGCAGACCCGATTCTGGGACGGCTACCTACGAGCGGTACTTC.

Ten or more counts support this clonotype. Here the CDR3 DNA reads TGTGCCAGCAGTTACTCGTCCAGGGCCCGCGAGCAGTACTTC. Translated, it gives CASSYSSRAREQYF. The rearrangement joins TRBV6-6 to TRBJ2-7; D may be TRBD1 (5 bases). The V end was cut by 0 bases, the J end by 6 bases, with 12 bases between. Germline values: CDR1 MNHNY, CDR2 SVGAGI (reference sequence). This CDR3 comprises 14 residues.

This clonotype was seen many times. This chain connects TRBV14 to TRBJ2-2; D remains ambiguous. Trimming removed 3 bases from V and 5 bases from J, with 10 bases in between. CDR1 SGHDN and CDR2 FVKESK come from the germline V gene. This CDR3 has 14 amino acids. As DNA, the CDR3 is TGTGCCAGCAGCCAGCTGGATACAACCGGGGAGCTGTTTTTT. This gives the protein CASSQLDTTGELFF.

This clonotype has a handful of counts. This chain connects TRBV9 to TRBJ2-3; D perhaps matches TRBD2 (6 bases). In germline, CDR1 is SGDLS, CDR2 YYNGEE. The CDR3 extends over 16 amino acids. The V end lost 0 bases, the J end lost 5 bases, and 16 bases lay between the germline ends. CDR3 region: CASSVEAGQSQDTQYF. DNA for the CDR3: TGTGCCAGCAGCGTAGAGGCGGGGCAGTCTCAAGATACGCAGTATTTT.

This chain links TRBV12-3 or TRBV12-4 with TRBJ2-1; D unclear. The CDR3 loop spans 15 amino acids. Trimming removed 5 bases at V and 1 base at J, with 12 bases between. The CDR3 is CASSAPSVSYNEQFF. CDR3 bases: TGTGCCAGCAGTGCACCCAGCGTTTCCTACAATGAGCAGTTCTTC.

This clonotype was counted at least ten times. This sequence joins TRBV13 and TRBJ2-7; TRBD2 agrees at 9 bases. Germline trimming cut 5 bases from V and 6 bases from J; bases unmatched to any gene: 5. The CDR3 consists of 13 residues. Germline V gene sequence: CDR1 PRHDT, CDR2 FYEKMQ (reference sequence). For the CDR3, the DNA is TGTGCCAGCAGCCGGAGCGGGAGGCGCGAGCAGTACTTC. Its translation is CASSRSGRREQYF.

This clonotype showed up many times. The J gene is TRBJ1-2, the V gene TRBV18; D is unclear. V dropped 3 bases and J dropped 3 bases, with 5 bases sitting between them. The V gene's germline CDR1 is KGHSH and CDR2 LQKENI. The CDR3 runs to 12 residues. The CDR3 is CASSPADYGYTF. The CDR3 bases are TGTGCCAGCTCACCGGCAGACTATGGCTACACCTTC.

By share, this clonotype counts as medium-sized. The CDR3 here is CASNPLGGEQYF. DNA for the CDR3: TGTGCCAGCAATCCACTCGGGGGGGAGCAGTACTTC. The gene calls are TRBV28 and TRBJ2-7; TRBD2 aligns across 7 bases. Germline CDR1 MDHEN, CDR2 SYDVKM. J gave up 7 bases and V 7 bases, and 7 bases lay outside the gene matches. There are 12 residues in the CDR3.

This clonotype has a count of ten or more. This CDR3 is CASSEWGYNEQFF. DNA for the CDR3: TGTGCCAGCAGTGAATGGGGGTACAATGAGCAGTTCTTC. The chain uses TRBV25-1 and TRBJ2-1, with D tentatively TRBD1 or TRBD2 (5 bases each). The CDR3 consists of 13 residues. CDR1 is MGHDK, CDR2 SYGVNS, per germline. Trimming took 1 base from V and 4 from J, leaving 5 bases between them.

The J gene is TRBJ2-6, the V gene TRBV5-1; no clear D gene. The CDR3 length is 17 residues. The V and J ends lost 4 bases and 0 bases respectively, with 14 bases between them. Per the germline V gene, CDR1 is SGHRS and CDR2 is YFSETQ. For the CDR3, the DNA is TGCGCCAGCAGCCGGACGGATACTAACTCTGGGGCCAACGTCCTGACTTTC. This encodes CASSRTDTNSGANVLTF. Filled out from reference TRBV5-1 and TRBJ2-6, the complete variable domain reads KAGVTQTPRYLIKTRGQQVTLSCSPISGHRSVSWYQQTPGQGLQFLFEYFSETQRNKGNFPGRFSGRQFSNSRSEMNVSTLELGDSALYLCASSRTDTNSGANVLTFGAGSRLTVL.

The chain carries TRBV28 and TRBJ2-2, with 11 nucleotides matching TRBD1. There are 21 residues in the CDR3. The germline V gene has CDR1 MDHEN and CDR2 SYDVKM. V gave up 5 bases and J gave up 3 bases; unmatched junction bases: 20. Here the CDR3 reads CASSSPPFSNRGQGDTGELFF. The DNA of the CDR3 is TGTGCCAGCAGTAGCCCACCCTTTTCTAACCGGGGACAGGGGGACACCGGGGAGCTGTTTTTT.

The V gene is TRBV5-5, the J gene TRBJ2-7; 8 bases map to TRBD1. V trimming: 5 bases; J trimming: 4 bases; junction bases outside the gene matches: 11. The germline V gene has CDR1 SGHKS and CDR2 YYEKEE (reference sequence). The CDR3 extends over 15 amino acids. CDR3 amino acids: CASSWGPGGQYEQYF. CDR3 in DNA: TGTGCCAGCAGTTGGGGGCCAGGGGGCCAGTACGAGCAGTACTTC.

The CDR3, as DNA: TGTGCCAGCAGGAGGGGGACCTACGAGCAGTACTTC. This sequence encodes CASRRGTYEQYF. The V gene is TRBV6-6, the J gene TRBJ2-7; D might be TRBD1 (6 bases). This CDR3 region has 12 residues. Germline CDR1 MNHNY, CDR2 SVGAGI (reference sequence). V lost 6 bases to trimming and J lost 2 bases, with 8 bases between them.

V is TRBV7-9 and J is TRBJ1-2; no firm D call. Deletions cut 1 base from V and 4 bases from J, with 4 bases between. There are 12 residues in the CDR3. CDR1 is SEHNR, CDR2 FQNEAQ, per germline (reference sequence). CDR3 nucleotides: TGTGCCAGCAGCTTAGGTGGCTATGGCTACACCTTC. Translation: CASSLGGYGYTF.

This clonotype was counted at least ten times. V usage is TRBV11-2 and J usage is TRBJ2-2; 9 nucleotides line up with TRBD2. The V and J ends lost 6 bases and 7 bases, in that order; junction bases with no gene match: 9. The CDR3 sequence is 15 residues long. The germline CDR1 and CDR2 sequences are SGHAT and FQNNGV. CDR3 sequence: CASSLTGLADGELFF. The CDR3 DNA sequence: TGTGCCAGCAGTCTAACGGGACTAGCAGACGGGGAGCTGTTTTTT. Filled out from reference TRBV11-2 and TRBJ2-2, the complete variable domain reads EAGVAQSPRYKIIEKRQSVAFWCNPISGHATLYWYQQILGQGPKLLIQFQNNGVVDDSQLPKDRFSAERLKGVDSTLKIQPAKLEDSAVYLCASSLTGLADGELFFGEGSRLTVL.

The chain is built from TRBV10-3 and TRBJ2-7, with 9 bases aligning to TRBD1. The CDR3 has 14 amino acids. Germline CDR1 reads ENHRY; CDR2 reads SYGVKD. The V gene end was trimmed by 6 bases and the J gene end by 3 bases; junction bases not matched to a gene: 6. CDR3 loop: CAIRAGTGSYEQYF. The CDR3 nucleotides read TGTGCCATCAGGGCCGGGACAGGGAGCTACGAGCAGTACTTC.

This clonotype was recorded at least ten times. The chain recombines TRBV12-3 or TRBV12-4 with TRBJ1-5, with 7 nucleotides matching TRBD1. The CDR3 consists of 15 residues. V was pared by 5 bases and J by 7 bases, with 11 bases of the junction left unmatched. In nucleotides, the CDR3 is TGTGCCAGCAGTCGGACCTCAGGGGGAGAGCAGCCCCAGCATTTT. It codes for CASSRTSGGEQPQHF.

The chain couples TRBV11-2 to TRBJ2-1; D is unresolved. Germline V gene sequence: CDR1 SGHAT, CDR2 FQNNGV. V lost 2 bases and J lost 1, with 9 bases in between. CDR3 length equals 15 residues. CDR3: CASSLSLRSYNEQFF. The CDR3 region has the DNA TGTGCCAGCAGCTTATCACTAAGGTCCTACAATGAGCAGTTCTTC.

There are many counts of this clonotype. V and J are TRBV10-3 and TRBJ1-1; D uncertain. This CDR3 contains 14 residues. The V and J ends lost 3 bases and 1 base respectively, with 9 bases between them. The germline V gene has CDR1 ENHRY and CDR2 SYGVKD. The CDR3 DNA reads as TGTGCCATCAGTGATAAGGGTCAGAACACTGAAGCTTTCTTT. Translated: CAISDKGQNTEAFF.